A single sample gave rise to the 3 T cell receptor beta chains below, sequenced in a study of blood T cell repertoires in COVID-19. Sequencing used immunoSEQ multiplex PCR; TCRdb keeps in-frame clones, though not all of them. The sample has 250,000 to 300,000 clones, roughly 90% seen once. Material for sequencing was peripheral blood. All receptors derive from a man aged 30 to 45 with active or convalescent COVID-19.

This chain's CDR3 is CASSETPSNEKLFF. DNA of the CDR3: TGTGCCAGCAGTGAAACCCCGAGTAATGAAAAACTGTTTTTT. J is TRBJ1-4 and V is TRBV6-1; no clear D gene. This CDR3 is built from 14 residues. V dropped 2 bases and J dropped 4 bases, with 8 bases sitting between them. Germline values: CDR1 MNHNS, CDR2 SASEGT.

J is TRBJ2-7 and V is TRBV5-1; D might be TRBD2 (5 bases). V was trimmed by 4 bases and J by 2 bases, leaving 10 bases between them. Germline V gives CDR1 SGHRS, CDR2 YFSETQ. The CDR3 contains 13 residues. For the CDR3, the DNA is TGCGCCAGCAGCGGAGACGGGGCCTACGAGCAGTACTTC. Protein: CASSGDGAYEQYF. Filled out from reference TRBV5-1 and TRBJ2-7, the complete variable domain reads KAGVTQTPRYLIKTRGQQVTLSCSPISGHRSVSWYQQTPGQGLQFLFEYFSETQRNKGNFPGRFSGRQFSNSRSEMNVSTLELGDSALYLCASSGDGAYEQYFGPGTRLTVT.

This clone was counted once. The genes are TRBV6-8 and TRBJ2-1; 9 bases fit TRBD2. This CDR3 comprises 16 residues. After removal of 6 bases from V and 5 bases from J, the junction contained 11 bases not matched to a gene. Per germline, CDR1 MNHGY and CDR2 SAAAGT. DNA for the CDR3: TGTGCCAGCAGCCACGGGTTAGCGGGGGCCCACAATGAGCAGTTCTTC. This sequence encodes CASSHGLAGAHNEQFF.